Following are 20 T cell receptor beta chains from one sample sequenced in a study of CD8 T cells in Susac syndrome. RNA in amounts of roughly 0.45 to 1 ug was reverse transcribed with random hexamers. TCRdb re-called the immunoSEQ multiplex PCR reads through MiXCR, storing one row per CDR3 protein. Of some 190,000 distinct CDR3 sequences in the sample, almost 96% were seen once. Sequencing input: CD4+ T cells from PBMCs. The origin of the receptors is a human donor with multiple sclerosis.

J is TRBJ2-1 and V is TRBV2; TRBD2 matches 10 bases. The CDR3 has 13 residues. Germline V gene sequence: CDR1 SNHLY, CDR2 FYNNEI. V shed 8 bases and J 6 bases; nucleotides not matched to a gene: 4. The chain's CDR3 is CASGLAEPNEQFF. DNA of the CDR3: TGTGCCAGCGGACTAGCGGAACCCAATGAGCAGTTCTTC.

This sequence joins TRBV15 and TRBJ1-5; possible D gene TRBD1, 5 bases. Germline assignment: CDR1 LNHNV and CDR2 YYDKDF (reference sequence). The CDR3 runs 14 residues. Trimming left V 4 bases short and J 6 bases short, with 13 bases between. DNA of the CDR3: TGTGCCACCAGCATTTTCCAGGGTGGTCAGCCCCAGCATTTT. Translated: CATSIFQGGQPQHF.

The chain has TRBV15 and TRBJ2-3, with TRBD1 matching 8 bases. V was clipped by 5 bases and J by 3 bases; unmatched bases: 7. This CDR3 comprises 15 residues. CDR1 and CDR2 from the germline V gene are LNHNV and YYDKDF (reference sequence). CDR3 DNA: TGTGCCACCAGCGTACAGGGGGGTAGGACAGATACGCAGTATTTT. It specifies CATSVQGGRTDTQYF.

The CDR3 DNA reads as TGTGCCTGGAGTTTTGGCAACTCCTACGAGCAGTACTTC. Translating it yields CAWSFGNSYEQYF. V is TRBV30 and J is TRBJ2-7, with D unclear. The CDR3 loop spans 13 amino acids. Germline V CDR1 and CDR2: GTSNPN, SVGIG (reference sequence). The V and J ends lost 2 bases and 0 bases respectively, with 8 bases between them.

The rearrangement joins TRBV2 to TRBJ1-5, with D possibly TRBD1 on 6 matching bases. Germline V lookup: CDR1 SNHLY, CDR2 FYNNEI. V gave up 5 bases and J gave up 2 bases, with 10 bases separating them. The CDR3 is made up of 14 amino acids. CDR3 sequence (DNA): TGTGCCAGCAGTTTAAGACAGGGCAATCAGCCCCAGCATTTT. It is translated as CASSLRQGNQPQHF.

The J gene is TRBJ1-2, the V gene TRBV7-2, with D possibly being TRBD1 (6 bases). The CDR3 totals 14 residues. Trimming left V 6 bases short and J 2 bases short, with 13 bases between. The germline gives CDR1 SGHTA, CDR2 FQGNSA. The CDR3 is CASSPDRFNYGYTF. As DNA, the CDR3 is TGTGCCAGCAGTCCCGACAGGTTCAACTATGGCTACACCTTC.

As DNA, the CDR3 is TGCACCGCCTGGGACGGAGCCTACGAGCAGTACTTC. Amino acids: CTAWDGAYEQYF. This sequence joins TRBV29-1 and TRBJ2-7, with D possibly called TRBD1 or TRBD2 (5 bases each). CDR3 length: 12 amino acids. Germline CDR1 is SQVTM and CDR2 is ANQGSEA.

The chain links TRBV15 to TRBJ2-5, with 10 positions matching TRBD2. With 0 bases clipped from V and 4 bases from J, the junction kept 8 bases outside the gene matches. The CDR3 is 17 residues long. From germline, CDR1 is LNHNV and CDR2 YYDKDF (reference sequence). CDR3 sequence: CATSRDKSGGAPETQYF. Here the CDR3 DNA reads TGTGCCACCAGCAGAGATAAAAGCGGGGGGGCCCCAGAGACCCAGTACTTC.

The V gene is TRBV23-1, the J gene TRBJ1-6, with D possibly TRBD1 on 5 matching bases. TRBV23-1 is noted as an ORF with a role that remains uncertain. The CDR3 loop spans 14 amino acids. Deletions cut 3 bases from V and 10 bases from J, with 13 bases between. CDR3 sequence: CASSHEGRKSPLHF. CDR3 nucleotides: TGCGCCAGCAGTCACGAGGGGAGGAAATCACCCCTCCACTTT.

The chain combines TRBV2 with TRBJ2-3; TRBD2 matches 11 bases. Germline-derived CDR1 and CDR2 are SNHLY and FYNNEI. The CDR3 is 16 amino acids. Trimming at V came to 6 bases and at J to 5 bases, leaving 10 bases not matched to a gene. The CDR3 DNA sequence: TGTGCCAGCAGGACTAGCGGGGCCCTTTTCATAGATACGCAGTATTTT. Translated: CASRTSGALFIDTQYF.

This chain connects TRBV30 to TRBJ1-6; D remains ambiguous. Germline V lookup: CDR1 GTSNPN, CDR2 SVGIG (reference sequence). Trimming stripped 4 bases from V and 0 bases from J, with 16 bases between. The CDR3 is 17 amino acids. The CDR3, as DNA: TGTGCCTGGATCGCGTCCCCAGGCAGCTCCTATAATTCACCCCTCCACTTT. Translation gives CAWIASPGSSYNSPLHF.

This clonotype showed up just once. The CDR3 DNA reads as TGTGCCAGCAGCCCTCACCCTCGACCGGACAATGAGCAGTTCTTC. Translated: CASSPHPRPDNEQFF. The rearrangement joins TRBV7-2 to TRBJ2-1; D gene unclear. Germline V gene data show CDR1 as SGHTA and CDR2 as FQGNSA. The ends were cut back, 5 bases at V and 5 bases at J, with 16 bases in the middle. The CDR3 covers 15 residues.

The chain employs TRBV28 and TRBJ1-5; no clear D. CDR1 is MDHEN, CDR2 SYDVKM, per germline. V was pared by 1 base and J by 9 bases, with 7 bases between. This CDR3 contains 12 residues. The CDR3 spells CASSLYRLPQHF. The DNA of the CDR3 is TGTGCCAGCAGTTTATATCGCCTGCCCCAGCATTTT.

This chain connects TRBV30 to TRBJ1-1; tentative D call: TRBD1 (5 bases). The V gene lost 3 bases and the J gene lost 1 base, with 9 bases spanning the gap. Germline CDR1 reads GTSNPN; CDR2 reads SVGIG (reference sequence). This CDR3 has 13 residues. Written as DNA, the CDR3 is TGTGCCTGGAGAGGGGACTCGAACACTGAAGCTTTCTTT. As protein: CAWRGDSNTEAFF.

This chain uses TRBV6-5 with TRBJ2-5; D perhaps matches TRBD2 (5 bases). CDR3 length: 14 amino acids. Trimming removed 0 bases at V and 2 bases at J, with 7 bases between. Germline CDR1 MNHEY, CDR2 SVGAGI. CDR3 protein: CASSYSPGQETQYF. The CDR3 DNA follows: TGTGCCAGCAGTTACTCGCCGGGACAAGAGACCCAGTACTTC.

J is TRBJ1-6 and V is TRBV30; D is uncertain. Germline V gives CDR1 GTSNPN, CDR2 SVGIG (reference sequence). The germline V and J ends were trimmed by 0 bases and 10 bases, with 13 bases remaining between them. The CDR3 consists of 14 residues. The CDR3 nucleotides read TGTGCCTGGAGTGTAGGAGGATTGGGATCACCCCTCCACTTT. Encoded protein: CAWSVGGLGSPLHF.

The chain combines TRBV29-1 with TRBJ1-2; a weak D match, TRBD1 (5 bases). The V gene lost 6 bases and the J gene lost 2 bases, with 16 bases spanning the gap. Germline loops: CDR1 SQVTM, CDR2 ANQGSEA. The CDR3 is made up of 14 amino acids. The CDR3 bases are TGCAGCGTACCTAGAGGGGTTCAGAACTATGGCTACACCTTC. Translating it yields CSVPRGVQNYGYTF. The whole variable domain, remainder taken from reference TRBV29-1 and TRBJ1-2, is SAVISQKPSRDICQRGTSLTIQCQVDSQVTMMFWYRQQPGQSLTLIATANQGSEATYESGFVIDKFPISRPNLTFSTLTVSNMSPEDSSIYLCSVPRGVQNYGYTFGSGTRLTVV.

The chain carries TRBV13 and TRBJ2-5; tentative D call: TRBD2 (6 bases). The CDR3 is 16 amino acids. V gave up 1 base and J gave up 5 bases, with 17 bases separating them. In germline, CDR1 is PRHDT, CDR2 FYEKMQ (reference sequence). The CDR3 DNA follows: TGTGCCAGCAGCTTAGAGATAGAGGGCGCGGGGGAGACCCAGTACTTC. Its translation is CASSLEIEGAGETQYF.

This clonotype was detected a few times. The chain employs TRBV4-1 and TRBJ2-7; possibly TRBD2 for D (5 bases). This CDR3 is 14 amino acids long. Trimming left V 1 base short and J 2 bases short, with 9 bases between. CDR1 and CDR2 from the germline V gene are MGHRA and YSYEKL. The CDR3 DNA sequence: TGCGCCAGCAGCCAAGGTACCGGGACCTACGAGCAGTACTTC. The encoded protein is CASSQGTGTYEQYF.

The chain has TRBV15 and TRBJ2-7; D may correspond to TRBD1 or TRBD2 (5 bases each). The germline gives CDR1 LNHNV, CDR2 YYDKDF (reference sequence). Trimming took 8 bases from V and 3 from J, leaving 11 bases between them. This CDR3 region has 12 residues. The CDR3 sequence: CATGGPRYEQYF. In DNA, the CDR3 is TGTGCCACCGGGGGACCGCGCTACGAGCAGTACTTC.